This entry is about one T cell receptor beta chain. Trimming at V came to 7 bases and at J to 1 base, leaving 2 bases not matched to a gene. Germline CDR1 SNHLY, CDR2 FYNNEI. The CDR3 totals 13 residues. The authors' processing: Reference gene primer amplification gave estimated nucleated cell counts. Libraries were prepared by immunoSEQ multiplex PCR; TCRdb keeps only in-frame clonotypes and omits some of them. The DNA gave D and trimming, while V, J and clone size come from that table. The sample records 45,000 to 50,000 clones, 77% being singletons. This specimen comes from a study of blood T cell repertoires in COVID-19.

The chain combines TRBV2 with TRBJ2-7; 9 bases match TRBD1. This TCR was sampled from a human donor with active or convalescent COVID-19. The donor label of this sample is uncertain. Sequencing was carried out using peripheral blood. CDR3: CASTGQGSYEQYF. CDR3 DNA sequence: TGTGCCAGCACGGGACAGGGTTCCTACGAGCAGTACTTC.